These T cell receptor beta chains were read from a single sample in a study of blood T cell repertoires in COVID-19. Assay: immunoSEQ multiplex PCR; the TCRdb copy retains only in-frame clones and omits some. This table holds around 120,000 clones, 78% found once. The sequencing input was peripheral blood. The receptors stem from a man in his sixties or seventies with acute or convalescent COVID-19. Both conserved end residues are part of each CDR3. The D gene is left open where the match is weak. Clone size appears in some rows only: once, few, many, or a class for an expanded clone.

>.|.|TRBJ1-2|TRBV15
TGTGCCACCAGCAGAGCGTTGGGGGCCTCTGGCTACACCTTC
CATSRALGASGYTF
>TRBD1|.|TRBJ2-1|TRBV24-1
TGTGCCACCAGTGATCCGGGACAGGGGGACCATGAGCAGTTCTTC
CATSDPGQGDHEQFF
>TRBD2|.|TRBJ2-3|TRBV5-1
TGCGCCAGCAGCACGACTAGCGGGTACACAGATACGCAGTATTTT
CASSTTSGYTDTQYF
>.|.|TRBJ1-4|TRBV5-4
TGTGCCAGCAGCCTAGGATATAATGAAAAACTGTTTTTT
CASSLGYNEKLFF
>.|.|TRBJ2-7|TRBV29-1
TGCAGCGTTGAGGAGGGGGAGCAGTACTTC
CSVEEGEQYF
>TRBD2|.|TRBJ2-1|TRBV19
TGTGCCAGTAGTCTAGCGGGGGGACCCTACAATGAGCAGTTCTTC
CASSLAGGPYNEQFF
>TRBD1|.|TRBJ1-4|TRBV6-5
TGTGCCAGCAGTACCTCCGGGACAGTGGATGAAAAACTGTTTTTT
CASSTSGTVDEKLFF
>.|.|TRBJ1-6|TRBV7-9
TGTGCCAGCAGCTTAGTGCGACAGCTGGGTTCACCCCTCCACTTT
CASSLVRQLGSPLHF
>.|few|TRBJ2-5|TRBV7-7
TGTGCCAGCAGCCCACAGGGAACTTTTGGAGAGACCCAGTACTTC
CASSPQGTFGETQYF
>TRBD1|.|TRBJ1-5|TRBV7-9
TGTGCCAGCACCTCCGGGACAGGGCCTTTAGGGAGCAATCAGCCCCAGCATTTT
CASTSGTGPLGSNQPQHF
>TRBD2|.|TRBJ2-7|TRBV4-1
TGCGCCAGCAGCCAAGATAGGTGGTTAGCGGGCGAGCAGTACTTC
CASSQDRWLAGEQYF
>.|.|TRBJ2-1|TRBV19
TGTGCCAGTAGTTGGTGGCACAATGAGCAGTTCTTC
CASSWWHNEQFF
>TRBD1|.|TRBJ2-7|TRBV9
TGTGCCAGCAGCGTAGCGGGACAGAGCTCCTACGAGCAGTACTTC
CASSVAGQSSYEQYF
>.|.|TRBJ2-7|TRBV5-4
TGTGCCAGCAGCTTGGGCCAGGGGAGCTACGAGCAGTACTTC
CASSLGQGSYEQYF
>.|.|TRBJ2-1|TRBV13
TGTGCCAGCAGCTTCCAGGGTGGCGAGCAGTTCTTC
CASSFQGGEQFF
>.|.|TRBJ1-3|TRBV7-8
TGTGCCAGCAGCTTAATCTCTGACACCATATATTTT
CASSLISDTIYF
>.|.|TRBJ1-1|TRBV5-4
TGTGCCAGCAGCTTTGGGGAGGGTACTGAAGCTTTCTTT
CASSFGEGTEAFF
>.|few|TRBJ1-5|TRBV7-2
TGTGCCAGCAGCTTAGGGCGGGGCAGTGGGCTTAATCAGCCCCAGCATTTT
CASSLGRGSGLNQPQHF
>TRBD1|few|TRBJ1-2|TRBV30
TGTGCCTGTGAGACAGGGGCGCTCAACTATGGCTACACCTTC
CACETGALNYGYTF
>TRBD1|.|TRBJ1-1|TRBV2
TGTGCCAGCAGTGCCGACAGGGAAAGGGAAGCTTTCTTT
CASSADREREAFF
>TRBD1|.|TRBJ1-2|TRBV4-1
TGCGCCAGCAGCCAATTAGAGGGACAGGGGCGTGACTACACCTTC
CASSQLEGQGRDYTF
>.|.|TRBJ2-3|TRBV5-1
TGCGCCAGCAGCTCGCAGGGCACAGATACGCAGTATTTT
CASSSQGTDTQYF
>TRBD1|once|TRBJ2-7|TRBV5-1
TGCGCCAGCAGCTTGGACGGGACAGGGAATACCGAGCAGTACTTC
CASSLDGTGNTEQYF
>TRBD1|.|TRBJ2-1|TRBV10-3
TGTGCCATCAGTGATTCCACGGACAGGTCTGATGAGCAGTTCTTC
CAISDSTDRSDEQFF
>TRBD1|.|TRBJ2-7|TRBV5-8
TGTGCCAGCAGCTTGCGACAGGGGGGTTCCTACGAGCAGTACTTC
CASSLRQGGSYEQYF
>TRBD1|.|TRBJ2-5|TRBV27
TGTGCCAGCGCCCTGACAGGGGCCCAAGAGACCCAGTACTTC
CASALTGAQETQYF
>.|.|TRBJ2-2|TRBV9
TGTGCCAGCAGCGGTCGGGTAAACACCGGGGAGCTGTTTTTT
CASSGRVNTGELFF
>.|few|TRBJ1-6|TRBV11-3
TGTGCCAGCAGCCCTCGCCCTCTCGGGAATAATTCACCCCTCCACTTT
CASSPRPLGNNSPLHF
>.|.|TRBJ1-1|TRBV5-1
TGCGCCAGCAGCTTGGAGCAGGGTTTAGGGCACGCTGAAGCTTTCTTT
CASSLEQGLGHAEAFF
>TRBD1|.|TRBJ1-6|TRBV9
TGTGCCAGCAGCGCAACAGACAGGGGTGGAGGTTCACCCCTCCACTTT
CASSATDRGGGSPLHF
>TRBD2|once|TRBJ2-5|TRBV5-1
TGCGCCAGCAGCTTTTCTCCGGGGGGGCAAGAGACCCAGTACTTC
CASSFSPGGQETQYF
>.|.|TRBJ1-5|TRBV11-3
TGTGCCAGCAGCTTAGAACGGCAGGGGTGGCGGAAATATCAGCCCCAGCATTTT
CASSLERQGWRKYQPQHF
>TRBD2|.|TRBJ2-1|TRBV18
TGTGCCAGCTCACCGACCGGACTAGCGGGTACCAATGAGCAGTTCTTC
CASSPTGLAGTNEQFF
>.|.|TRBJ2-1|TRBV6-2/TRBV6-3
TGTGCCAGCAGTTCTCCCTCTAGCAGCCGCTCCTACAATGAGCAGTTCTTC
CASSSPSSSRSYNEQFF
>.|.|TRBJ1-3|TRBV7-2
TGTGCCAGCAGCCGTGCGGGGTCCGCCGACTCTGGAAACACCATATATTTT
CASSRAGSADSGNTIYF
>.|.|TRBJ2-2|TRBV6-1
TGTGCCAGCAGTGAAGGAGGGCTGTACACCGGGGAGCTGTTTTTT
CASSEGGLYTGELFF